A single sample gave rise to the 2 T cell receptor beta chains below, sequenced in a study of OX40 agonist ivuxolimab in advanced cancers. This table comes from immunoSEQ multiplex PCR, and its TCRdb copy is limited to in-frame clones, with some not included. This sample has around 84,000 clones, with over 80% found just once. Sequencing was performed on CD4+ or CD8+ T cells sorted from blood, taken in a trial of the OX40 agonist ivuxolimab. The source of these receptors is an adult with an advanced solid tumor such as melanoma, head and neck, liver or kidney cancer.

This chain links TRBV7-9 with TRBJ1-5; weak D call: TRBD1 (6 bases). The germline V gene encodes CDR1 SEHNR and CDR2 FQNEAQ (reference sequence). The CDR3 is 15 amino acids. V lost 3 bases and J 4 bases, leaving 13 bases between the germline ends. DNA for the CDR3: TGTGCCAGCAGCTTCGGGGGGCGCACGAATCAGCCCCAGCATTTT. Translating it yields CASSFGGRTNQPQHF.

V is TRBV30 and J is TRBJ2-3, with 11 positions matching TRBD2. Unmatched junction bases numbered 10, after V lost 5 bases and J lost 3 bases. The CDR3 is 16 amino acids. Germline CDR1 is GTSNPN and CDR2 is SVGIG (reference sequence). The CDR3 DNA sequence: TGTGCCTGGTCGACCGGAACTAGCGGGGGTACAGATACGCAGTATTTT. Its protein is CAWSTGTSGGTDTQYF.